These T cell receptor beta chains were read from a single sample in a study of blood T cell repertoires in COVID-19. Data came from immunoSEQ multiplex PCR; TCRdb stores just in-frame clones and leaves some out. The sample contains some 240,000 clones, 89% of which appear only once. Sequencing was performed on peripheral blood. All receptors derive from a man aged 55 to 70 who had recovered from COVID-19. Both conserved end residues are part of each CDR3. The order of the fields is V gene, J gene, clone size, D gene, CDR3 DNA, CDR3 protein. A D gene is named only where the DNA matches it firmly. For some rows the clone size is stated as once, few or many, or as a class when expanded; others skip it.

TRBV6-5	TRBJ2-3	once	.	TGTGCCAGCAGCTCCAACGGGGATACGCAGTATTTT	CASSSNGDTQYF
TRBV6-4	TRBJ1-2	.	TRBD1	TGTGCCAGCAGTTACGTAGCAGGGGGCGCAGGCTATGGCTACACCTTC	CASSYVAGGAGYGYTF
TRBV7-2	TRBJ2-7	.	TRBD1	TGTGCCAGCAGCCCTGACAGGGCCATCTCCTACGAGCAGTACTTC	CASSPDRAISYEQYF
TRBV20-1	TRBJ1-1	few	TRBD1	TGCAGTGCTAGTGATACGGGAGGGGGCGGCACTGAAGCTTTCTTT	CSASDTGGGGTEAFF
TRBV9	TRBJ2-2	.	.	TGTGCCAGCAGCGCTAGGGGGCGGGACGGGGAGCTGTTTTTT	CASSARGRDGELFF
TRBV28	TRBJ2-2	.	TRBD2	TGTGCCAGCAGTTTTTTGACTAGCGGGAGACCCGGGGGCACCGGGGAGCTGTTTTTT	CASSFLTSGRPGGTGELFF
TRBV18	TRBJ1-3	.	.	TGTGCCAGCTCACCTACTAACTCCAGGGTATCTGGAAACACCATATATTTT	CASSPTNSRVSGNTIYF
TRBV6-5	TRBJ2-7	few	TRBD2	TGTGCCAGCAGTTATCGCGGGAGGGACTACGAGCAGTACTTC	CASSYRGRDYEQYF
TRBV18	TRBJ1-1	.	.	TGTGCCAGCTCAGTTTCGGTTGTTGGCACTGAAGCTTTCTTT	CASSVSVVGTEAFF
TRBV6-5	TRBJ1-3	.	TRBD1	TGTGCCAGCAACCCGCGACAGGGGTTCGGAAACACCATATATTTT	CASNPRQGFGNTIYF
TRBV7-9	TRBJ1-4	once	.	TGTGCCAGCAGCTTAGGGGGAGCAGGGGTAAATGAAAAACTGTTTTTT	CASSLGGAGVNEKLFF
TRBV21-1	TRBJ1-2	.	.	TGTGCCAGCAGCGGATCTAAGGGGCTGAACTATGGCTACACCTTC	CASSGSKGLNYGYTF
TRBV9	TRBJ2-3	.	.	TGTGCCAGCAGCGGCGCCCGGGATACGCAGTATTTT	CASSGARDTQYF
TRBV21-1	TRBJ2-3	.	.	TGTGCCAGCAGCAAAGCGAGGGCCGGGACTACCCAAATTCCAGATACGCAGTATTTT	CASSKARAGTTQIPDTQYF
TRBV18	TRBJ2-7	.	TRBD2	TGTGCCAGCTCATCCTCGGGCGGGAGCCCCTACGAGCAGTACTTC	CASSSSGGSPYEQYF
TRBV7-8	TRBJ2-7	.	.	TGTGCCAGCAGCCTCCTAGAATACTCCTACGAGCAGTACTTC	CASSLLEYSYEQYF
TRBV10-1	TRBJ2-5	.	TRBD1	TGCGCCAGCTCTACAGGGGCCGTTATTAAGGCCCAGTACTTC	CASSTGAVIKAQYF
TRBV18	TRBJ2-3	.	TRBD2	TGTGCCAGCTCACCACGACTAGCGGGACGCACAGATACGCAGTATTTT	CASSPRLAGRTDTQYF
TRBV28	TRBJ2-6	many	TRBD1	TGTGCCAGCAGTCCGGAACGCCCGGGGACAGTCTCTGGGGCCAACGTCCTGACTTTC	CASSPERPGTVSGANVLTF
TRBV6-5	TRBJ1-2	once	TRBD1	TGTGCCAGCAGAAGGGACAGCGCTTATAACTATGGCTACACCTTC	CASRRDSAYNYGYTF